This entry describes one TCR beta chain. There is no known antigen for this receptor. Per-base quality was not reported, and no clone a single base away is much larger than it. The time point label of this sample denotes: cycle 4 day 1 (C4D1), after less than 7 weeks of nivolumab. Every trial patient had relapsed after autologous stem cell transplantation, and cohorts A, B and C differed in prior brentuximab vedotin exposure. The trial cohort comprised roughly 50 patients with relapsed/refractory classical Hodgkin lymphoma whose best overall responses were complete response, partial response or progressive disease. In the multi-cohort phase II CheckMate 205 trial, trial patients received single-agent nivolumab. An independent review committee assessed best overall response by applying the 2007 International Working Group response criteria. PBMCs from the trial were collected at three points: immediately before nivolumab initiation (C1D1), and during therapy at cycle 2 day 1 and cycle 4 day 1. Peripheral blood was collected in 8 mL Vacutainer Cell Preparation Tubes, from which PBMCs were isolated by centrifugation and then cryopreserved.

Genomic DNA was extracted with the Qiagen DNeasy kit from unsorted PBMCs and from negatively selected CD4+ and CD8+ fractions. TCR beta CDR3 regions were amplified by immunoSEQ multiplex PCR using primers annealing to V and J segments. A synthetic immune receptor repertoire was used to minimize amplification bias, and any residual bias was removed computationally once sequencing was done. On the study's bioinformatics: Custom Python scripts were used to quantify repertoire diversity as the Shannon entropy index. The unsorted, CD4+ and CD8+ repertoires were each analyzed separately, with the exception of combined analyses, where CD4+ and CD8+ sequences were merged in silico. Clonal expansion was defined as at least a 2-fold frequency increase after treatment relative to C1D1, with a pseudocount of 0.5 for undetected baseline clones. Clones with 0 or 1 copy at C1D1 were defined as singleton clones, while clones with 2 or more copies were defined as non-singleton clones. By matching protein sequences in sorted samples from the same patient, clones expanded in unsorted samples were annotated as CD4+, CD8+ or unknown. Wilcoxon tests on paired samples were used to test changes in diversity from C1D1 to C4D1. Not all clones reach the TCRdb copy of this immuneACCESS table, which keeps in-frame sequences only. Checked studies attribute under half of the gap to unresolved V genes and leave the rest unexplained. V and J calls and clone size are given by that table; D and trimming were obtained from the DNA. This sample has 25,000 to 35,000 clones in its table, and 70% to 80% of those were observed once. The biggest ten clones account for 3.9% of the sample.

The CDR3 covers 14 residues, taking in both the cysteine and the phenylalanine. Only the CDR3 region is kept as DNA, spanning 42 bases read in frame from base 1. The germline V gene (reference sequence) specifies SGHNT as CDR1 and YYREEE as CDR2. The junction carries 10 bases between V and J, which are trimmed by 0 bases and 4 bases respectively. The data are from a study of PD-1 blockade in classical Hodgkin lymphoma (TCRdb year 2020). With respect to the entire study: Nivolumab dosing was 3 mg/kg intravenously every 2 weeks, continuing until either disease progression or unacceptable toxicity. The study used CyTOF and TCR beta sequencing to define a peripheral blood immune signature of response to PD-1 blockade in classical Hodgkin lymphoma. Overall results and qualifications from the work: Lower diversity was observed in patients in whom nivolumab was started less than 1 year after ASCT, and these patients were excluded from later analyses so that confounding by immune reconstitution would be avoided. A significant rise by C4D1 was seen in CD4+ but not CD8+ TCR diversity (p=0.0027 vs p=0.16), with the rise being most apparent in complete responders (p=0.02). Trial patients with a complete response had baseline diversity similar to that of newly diagnosed patients, while partial responders and progressors had significantly lower diversity. Baseline TCR diversity was reported to be lower in newly diagnosed patients than in healthy donors and to be lower still in relapsed/refractory patients. Only a single clinical trial cohort was studied, and what caused the repertoire differences, possibly disease activity or prior therapy, remained undefined.

This sample comprised peripheral blood mononuclear cells (PBMCs), obtained before the fourth cycle of nivolumab. The chain couples TRBV5-4 to TRBJ1-2, with the D gene too uncertain to name. This sequence originates from a human donor with classical Hodgkin lymphoma. The bases read TGTGCCAGCAGCTTGGGTACCGTCGCCTATGGCTACACCTTC. Protein translation: CASSLGTVAYGYTF.